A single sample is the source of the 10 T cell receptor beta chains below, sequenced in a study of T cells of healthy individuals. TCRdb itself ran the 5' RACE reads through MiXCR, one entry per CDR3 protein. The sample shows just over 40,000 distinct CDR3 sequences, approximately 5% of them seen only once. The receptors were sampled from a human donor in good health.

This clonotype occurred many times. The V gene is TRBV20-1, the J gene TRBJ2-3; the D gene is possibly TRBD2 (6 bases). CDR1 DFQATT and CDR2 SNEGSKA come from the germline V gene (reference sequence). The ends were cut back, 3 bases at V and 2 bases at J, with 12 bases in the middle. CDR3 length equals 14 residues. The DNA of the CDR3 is TGCAGTGCTAGGTTTGGGGGGATCACAGATACGCAGTATTTT. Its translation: CSARFGGITDTQYF.

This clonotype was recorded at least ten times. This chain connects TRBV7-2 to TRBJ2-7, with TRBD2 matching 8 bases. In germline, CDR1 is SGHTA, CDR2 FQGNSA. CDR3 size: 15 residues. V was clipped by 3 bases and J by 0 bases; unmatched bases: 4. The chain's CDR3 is CASSFRGGGSYEQYF. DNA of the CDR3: TGTGCCAGCAGCTTTCGGGGGGGAGGCTCCTACGAGCAGTACTTC.

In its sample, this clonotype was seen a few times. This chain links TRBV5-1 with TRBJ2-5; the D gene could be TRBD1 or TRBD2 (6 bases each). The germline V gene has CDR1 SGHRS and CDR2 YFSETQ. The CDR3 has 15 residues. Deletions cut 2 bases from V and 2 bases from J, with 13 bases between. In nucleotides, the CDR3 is TGCGCCAGCAGCTTTTGGGGGGCTTCTCAAGAGACCCAGTACTTC. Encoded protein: CASSFWGASQETQYF.

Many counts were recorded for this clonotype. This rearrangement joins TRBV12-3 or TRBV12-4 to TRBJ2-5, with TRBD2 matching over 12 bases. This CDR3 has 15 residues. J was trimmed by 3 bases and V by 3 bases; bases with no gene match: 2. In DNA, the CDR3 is TGTGCCAGCAGTTTCCCTAGCGGGGGGGAAGAGACCCAGTACTTC. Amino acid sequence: CASSFPSGGEETQYF.

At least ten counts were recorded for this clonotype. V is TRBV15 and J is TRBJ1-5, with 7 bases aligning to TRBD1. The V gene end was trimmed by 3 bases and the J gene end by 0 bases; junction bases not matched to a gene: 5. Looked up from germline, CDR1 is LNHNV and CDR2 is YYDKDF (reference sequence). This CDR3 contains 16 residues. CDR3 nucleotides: TGTGCCACCAGCAGGGGCCGGGACAGTAGCAATCAGCCCCAGCATTTT. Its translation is CATSRGRDSSNQPQHF.

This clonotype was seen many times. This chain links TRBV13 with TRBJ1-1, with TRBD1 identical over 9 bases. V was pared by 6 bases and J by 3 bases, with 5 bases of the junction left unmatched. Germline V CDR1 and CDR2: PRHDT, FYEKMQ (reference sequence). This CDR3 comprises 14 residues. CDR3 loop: CASRGQGGDTEAFF. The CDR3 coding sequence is TGTGCCAGCAGGGGACAGGGCGGGGACACTGAAGCTTTCTTT.

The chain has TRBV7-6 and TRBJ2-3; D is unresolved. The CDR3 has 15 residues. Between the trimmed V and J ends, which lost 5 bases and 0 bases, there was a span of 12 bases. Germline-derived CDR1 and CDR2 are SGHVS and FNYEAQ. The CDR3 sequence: CASSLTPTSTDTQYF. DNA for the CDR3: TGTGCCAGCAGCCTCACCCCCACGAGCACAGATACGCAGTATTTT.

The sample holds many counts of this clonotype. The CDR3 coding sequence is TGTGCCAGCAGCTCTAGCGGGAGGCGACATACGCAGTATTTT. Its translation: CASSSSGRRHTQYF. The rearrangement links TRBV12-3 or TRBV12-4 to TRBJ2-3; TRBD2 matches 11 bases. CDR3 length equals 14 residues. After removal of 6 bases from V and 7 bases from J, the junction contained 6 bases not matched to a gene.

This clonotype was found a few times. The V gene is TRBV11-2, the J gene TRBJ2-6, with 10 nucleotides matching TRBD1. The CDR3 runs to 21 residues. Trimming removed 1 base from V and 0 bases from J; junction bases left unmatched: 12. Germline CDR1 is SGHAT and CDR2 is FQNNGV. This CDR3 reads CASSLVVNPGQGISGANVLTF. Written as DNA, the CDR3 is TGTGCCAGCAGCTTAGTGGTGAACCCGGGACAGGGGATCTCTGGGGCCAACGTCCTGACTTTC.

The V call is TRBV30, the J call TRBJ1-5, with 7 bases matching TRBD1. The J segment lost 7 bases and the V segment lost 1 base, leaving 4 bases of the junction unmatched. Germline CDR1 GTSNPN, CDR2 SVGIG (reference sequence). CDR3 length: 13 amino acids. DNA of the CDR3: TGTGCCTGGAGTGGACAGGGAAACCAGCCCCAGCATTTT. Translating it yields CAWSGQGNQPQHF.